This record covers a single T cell receptor beta chain. What it binds is not known. cDNA reverse transcribed from extracted RNA served as the sequencing template. Assay: immunoSEQ multiplex PCR; the TCRdb copy retains only in-frame clones and omits some. The sample consists of about 150,000 clones, roughly 50% of them appearing once. The data are from a study of CD8+ T cells in alopecia areata. This CDR3 contains 15 residues. The V and J ends lost 2 bases and 5 bases, in that order; junction bases with no gene match: 6. Study-wide results and caveats: In lesional scalp, particularly from alopecia totalis/universalis, clonality was higher than in normal scalp.

J is TRBJ2-7 and V is TRBV23-1; 10 bases map to TRBD1. Being an ORF, TRBV23-1 has a function that is uncertain. The specimen sequenced was CD4+ T cells sorted from blood. The clonotype originates from a human donor in good health. CDR3 in amino acids: CASSQGDRGCDEQYF. CDR3 bases: TGCGCCAGCAGTCAAGGGGACAGGGGTTGCGACGAGCAGTACTTC.